A selection of T cell receptor beta chains follows, all from one sample in a study of control samples from healthy donors and cancer patients. The repertoire was sequenced with immunoSEQ multiplex PCR; TCRdb's copy has only in-frame clones and lacks some. The sample holds 100,000 to 120,000 clones, approximately 90% seen once. What was sequenced was PBMCs. These TCRs come from a woman in her sixties or seventies with lung cancer. Each CDR3 is given with its conserved first and last residue. Fields, in order: V gene, D gene, J gene, clone size, CDR3 protein, CDR3 DNA. A D gene is named only where the DNA matches it firmly. Expanded clones are given a class, and other clones once, few, many or no size at all.

>TRBV12-3/TRBV12-4|-|TRBJ2-7|-
CASRPGSGAEQYF
TGTGCCAGCAGACCAGGATCGGGGGCCGAGCAGTACTTC
>TRBV9|-|TRBJ2-7|few
CASALDEDYEQYF
TGTGCCAGTGCGCTGGACGAGGATTACGAGCAGTACTTC
>TRBV30|-|TRBJ1-4|-
CAWSVLSPRGRGEKLFF
TGTGCCTGGAGTGTACTGAGCCCCCGGGGGCGGGGGGAAAAACTGTTTTTT
>TRBV4-1|-|TRBJ2-1|-
CASSQDDGRSEQFF
TGCGCCAGCAGCCAAGATGATGGTCGGAGTGAGCAGTTCTTC
>TRBV5-1|TRBD1|TRBJ2-7|-
CASSLGGRGLDEQYF
TGCGCCAGCAGCTTGGGAGGCAGGGGGCTCGACGAGCAGTACTTC
>TRBV6-1|TRBD1|TRBJ1-5|-
CASSEGTGGYQPQHF
TGTGCCAGCAGTGAAGGGACAGGGGGGTATCAGCCCCAGCATTTT
>TRBV11-2|-|TRBJ2-2|few
CASSLVGGVSGELFF
TGTGCCAGCAGCTTAGTGGGGGGCGTGAGCGGGGAGCTGTTTTTT
>TRBV6-5|-|TRBJ1-2|-
CASRPTANYGYTF
TGTGCCAGCAGGCCGACGGCGAACTATGGCTACACCTTC
>TRBV7-2|TRBD1|TRBJ2-7|-
CASSSGQPNSYEQYF
TGTGCCAGCAGCTCGGGACAGCCGAACTCCTACGAGCAGTACTTC
>TRBV6-2/TRBV6-3|-|TRBJ1-2|-
CASSRPMDSYGYTF
TGTGCCAGCAGTCGACCCATGGACAGCTATGGCTACACCTTC
>TRBV5-4|TRBD1|TRBJ2-5|-
CASSSGTGSQETQYF
TGTGCCAGCAGTTCCGGGACAGGGAGTCAAGAGACCCAGTACTTC
>TRBV5-8|-|TRBJ1-1|once
CASSYTLHTEAFF
TGTGCCAGCAGCTATACTTTGCACACTGAAGCTTTCTTT
>TRBV21-1|-|TRBJ1-2|-
CASSNSGTGVSRDGYTF
TGTGCCAGCAGCAACTCCGGGACAGGGGTGAGTCGGGATGGCTACACCTTC
>TRBV9|-|TRBJ1-2|-
CASSVDRSPYGYTF
TGTGCCAGCAGCGTCGACAGGAGTCCCTATGGCTACACCTTC
>TRBV4-1|-|TRBJ2-1|-
CASSQTGAASYNEQFF
TGCGCCAGCAGCCAGACGGGGGCGGCCTCCTACAATGAGCAGTTCTTC
>TRBV30|TRBD2|TRBJ2-2|-
CASRLAGINTGELFF
TGTGCCTCCCGACTAGCGGGCATCAACACCGGGGAGCTGTTTTTT
>TRBV29-1|TRBD1|TRBJ2-7|-
CSVLYDRGENEQYF
TGCAGCGTCCTATACGACAGGGGAGAGAACGAGCAGTACTTC
>TRBV18|-|TRBJ2-2|-
CASSPPTGNTGELFF
TGTGCCAGCTCACCACCGACAGGAAACACCGGGGAGCTGTTTTTT
>TRBV5-1|-|TRBJ2-1|-
CASSLTGRVLGEQFF
TGCGCCAGCAGCTTGACAGGTAGGGTGCTTGGTGAGCAGTTCTTC
>TRBV24-1|TRBD1|TRBJ1-3|-
CATSEDRGSSGNTIYF
TGTGCCACCAGTGAGGACAGGGGAAGCTCTGGAAACACCATATATTTT
>TRBV9|-|TRBJ2-1|-
CASSGEGSYNEQFF
TGTGCCAGCAGCGGAGAGGGATCCTACAATGAGCAGTTCTTC
>TRBV30|TRBD2|TRBJ2-1|-
CAWVRTSGYNEQFF
TGTGCCTGGGTTCGGACTAGCGGATACAATGAGCAGTTCTTC
>TRBV19|-|TRBJ2-7|-
CASSTLDSRDEQYF
TGTGCCAGTAGTACCTTGGACAGCCGAGACGAGCAGTACTTC
>TRBV5-1|TRBD2|TRBJ2-2|once
CASSLALAGGLGELFF
TGCGCCAGCAGCTTAGCTCTAGCGGGGGGCCTCGGGGAGCTGTTTTTT
>TRBV7-9|TRBD1|TRBJ2-7|few
CASSLLRDRGYEQYF
TGTGCCAGCAGCTTACTTCGCGACAGGGGCTACGAGCAGTACTTC
>TRBV28|TRBD2|TRBJ2-1|few
CASSSTLAGDQYNEQFF
TGTGCCAGCAGTTCCACCCTAGCGGGAGATCAATACAATGAGCAGTTCTTC
>TRBV7-3|-|TRBJ2-7|-
CASSLGQASSYEQYF
TGTGCCAGCAGCTTAGGGCAGGCAAGCTCCTACGAGCAGTACTTC
>TRBV11-2|-|TRBJ1-3|few
CASSHRSILGRPLGNTIYF
TGTGCCAGCAGCCACCGATCCATTTTGGGGAGGCCTCTGGGAAACACCATATATTTT
>TRBV2|-|TRBJ1-2|-
CASSVGIPDGYTF
TGTGCCAGCAGTGTGGGGATTCCCGATGGCTACACCTTC
>TRBV6-6|-|TRBJ1-6|-
CASSLPGGSLHF
TGTGCCAGCAGCCTCCCTGGGGGGTCCCTCCACTTT
>TRBV3-1/TRBV3-2|-|TRBJ1-1|-
CASSRMNTEAFF
TGTGCCAGCAGCCGAATGAACACTGAAGCTTTCTTT
>TRBV9|-|TRBJ1-2|-
CASTGLVDNYGYTF
TGTGCCAGCACCGGCCTTGTAGATAACTATGGCTACACCTTC
>TRBV11-2|TRBD2|TRBJ2-1|-
CASSIRTSGKTNEQFF
TGTGCCAGCAGCATACGGACTAGCGGGAAAACGAATGAGCAGTTCTTC
>TRBV2|-|TRBJ2-6|-
CASSWDIFSGANVLTF
TGTGCCAGCAGTTGGGACATCTTCTCTGGGGCCAACGTCCTGACTTTC
>TRBV5-1|-|TRBJ2-3|-
CASSLDISGPTADTQYF
TGCGCCAGCAGCTTGGATATTAGCGGCCCCACTGCAGATACGCAGTATTTT
>TRBV10-3|-|TRBJ2-1|few
CAISSLDYFLYNEQFF
TGTGCCATCAGTTCACTTGACTATTTCCTATACAATGAGCAGTTCTTC
>TRBV5-1|TRBD1|TRBJ1-2|-
CASQPGQGFRGYTF
TGCGCCAGTCAACCGGGACAGGGTTTTAGGGGCTACACCTTC
>TRBV6-5|-|TRBJ2-7|-
CASSYSLDRNYEQYF
TGTGCCAGCAGTTACTCGTTAGACAGGAACTACGAGCAGTACTTC
>TRBV4-3|TRBD1|TRBJ2-3|few
CASSQRQGPDTQYF
TGCGCCAGCAGCCAACGACAGGGGCCCGATACGCAGTATTTT
>TRBV19|TRBD2|TRBJ2-1|-
CASSILLAGENEQFF
TGTGCCAGTAGTATCTTGCTAGCGGGAGAGAATGAGCAGTTCTTC
>TRBV28|TRBD1|TRBJ2-7|-
CASRTGQGATYEQYF
TGTGCCAGCAGAACCGGACAGGGGGCTACCTACGAGCAGTACTTC
>TRBV5-4|-|TRBJ1-4|-
CASSGGLLTNEKLFF
TGTGCCAGCAGCGGCGGACTATTAACTAATGAAAAACTGTTTTTT
>TRBV6-1|TRBD1|TRBJ1-3|-
CASSGMATGAGNTIYF
TGTGCCAGCAGTGGGATGGCGACAGGGGCTGGAAACACCATATATTTT
>TRBV5-1|-|TRBJ1-2|-
CASSLGHRDIGGYTF
TGCGCCAGCAGCCTGGGACACCGGGATATTGGCGGCTACACCTTC